This TCR beta chain was sequenced for a study of control samples from healthy donors and cancer patients. Germline values: CDR1 WSHSY, CDR2 SAAADI. The V end was cut by 3 bases, the J end by 6 bases, with 14 bases between. The CDR3 covers 15 residues. Sequencing was performed with immunoSEQ multiplex PCR; in TCRdb, only in-frame clones are kept and a portion is missing. The sample yields about 130,000 clones, roughly 90% seen once. Sequencing input: blood. The clonotype was recovered from a young man in good health. This chain uses TRBV10-2 with TRBJ1-4; D perhaps matches TRBD1 (6 bases). Here the CDR3 reads CASSDGGRWYEKLFF. CDR3 in DNA: TGCGCCAGCAGTGACGGGGGGCGATGGTATGAAAAACTGTTTTTT.